This TCR beta chain was sequenced in a study of early T cells in non-severe SARS-CoV-2 infection. Across the study: Sequencing was performed on bulk RNA from unsorted whole blood, leaving chains unpaired. Study findings and constraints: There was a bias toward anti-spike CD8 responses in VDJdb matching, which missed private and CD4 specificities.

The library protocol tagged individual cDNA molecules with unique molecular identifiers. Each CDR3 protein gets one entry after TCRdb re-called the 5' RACE reads with MiXCR. The sample lists 85,000 to 95,000 distinct CDR3 sequences, roughly 15% occurring once. This CDR3 is built from 14 residues. V dropped 4 bases and J dropped 8; count of bases not matched to a gene: 6. Many counts were recorded for this clonotype. Its antigen is still unknown. The chain links TRBV12-3 or TRBV12-4 to TRBJ1-2; 11 positions match TRBD1. The sequencing here drew on whole blood, taken at baseline. The source of this sequence is an adult who was a healthcare worker with PCR-confirmed SARS-CoV-2 infection or an uninfected control (not recorded which). DNA for the CDR3: TGTGCCAGCAGTTCCGGACAGGGGGCTTTGGGCTACACCTTC. It yields the protein CASSSGQGALGYTF.